This T cell receptor (beta chain) was captured in a study of cytomegalovirus exposure and HLA in healthy donors. Whole-study context: As released early, the data held 70 million to 100 million unique TCRs from HLA-typed donors.

V dropped 7 bases and J dropped 4 bases, with 14 bases sitting between them. The CDR3 runs to 14 residues. The germline V gene has CDR1 LNHDA and CDR2 SQIVND (reference sequence). The PCR employed 60 Vbeta primers together with 13 Jbeta primers. Some clones are missing from TCRdb's copy, which holds only in-frame ones; the method was immunoSEQ multiplex PCR. The repertoire consists of approximately 100,000 clones, with 55% to 65% occurring once and the leading ten covering 2% to 2.5%. The sequenced sample was PBMCs. The sequence was collected from a human donor in good health. The chain carries TRBV19 and TRBJ1-3; D possibly corresponds to TRBD1 (5 bases). The CDR3 coding sequence is TGTGCCAGTACGTGGGGGACTCGAGGAAACACCATATATTTT. It specifies CASTWGTRGNTIYF.